The 10 T cell receptor beta chains below were found in one sample sequenced in a study of cytomegalovirus exposure and HLA in healthy donors (dated by TCRdb to the late 2010s). The library was generated by the immunoSEQ multiplex PCR assay. The multiplex PCR relied on a mix of 60 forward primers for TCR Vbeta segments and 13 reverse primers for TCR Jbeta segments. In TCRdb, the immuneACCESS table is reduced to in-frame sequences with V and J assigned. These tables do not hold every clone; where another copy was compared, an unresolved V gene accounts for under half, and the others remain unexplained. For this sample there are roughly 150,000 clones; under 90% appear just once. Together, the top ten hold around 2.5% of the sample. Input material: PBMCs. These receptors were collected from a boy between 2 and 15 years old in good health and CMV-seronegative.

This clone was counted once. The chain has TRBV4-2 and TRBJ2-1; possibly TRBD2 for D (6 bases). The germline V and J ends were trimmed by 7 bases and 0 bases, with 19 bases remaining between them. The CDR3 loop spans 17 amino acids. Germline CDR1 and CDR2: LGHNA and YNFKEQ. The CDR3 is CASNRPGGAASYNEQFF. Written as DNA, the CDR3 is TGTGCCAGCAACCGACCCGGGGGAGCGGCCTCCTACAATGAGCAGTTCTTC.

The chain couples TRBV14 to TRBJ2-3, with TRBD1 matching 7 bases. Losses at the gene ends were 3 bases for V and 1 base for J; bases not matched to a gene: 4. CDR3 length: 15 residues. Germline V gene lookup returns CDR1 SGHDN and CDR2 FVKESK. CDR3 nucleotide sequence: TGTGCCAGCAGCCAGACAGGGCTGGGCACAGATACGCAGTATTTT. This sequence encodes CASSQTGLGTDTQYF.

This clone showed up just once. The V gene is TRBV9, the J gene TRBJ1-4; TRBD1 agrees at 9 bases. Germline loops: CDR1 SGDLS, CDR2 YYNGEE. The CDR3 is 15 amino acids. V was clipped by 4 bases and J by 7 bases; unmatched bases: 8. CDR3 sequence (DNA): TGTGCCAGCAGCCCTTCGACAGGGGGTGGTGAAAAACTGTTTTTT. Its protein product is CASSPSTGGGEKLFF. Variable domain in full (rest from reference TRBV9 and TRBJ1-4): DSGVTQTPKHLITATGQRVTLRCSPRSGDLSVYWYQQSLDQGLQFLIQYYNGEERAKGNILERFSAQQFPDLHSELNLSSLELGDSALYFCASSPSTGGGEKLFFGSGTQLSVL.

V is TRBV7-2 and J is TRBJ1-2; D possibly corresponds to TRBD1 (6 bases). The CDR3 consists of 14 residues. From germline, CDR1 is SGHTA and CDR2 FQGNSA. With 3 bases removed from V and 8 bases from J, the gap between germline ends came to 16 bases. In nucleotides, the CDR3 is TGTGCCAGCAGCTTTGGAGGACAGTCGCGGGGCTACACCTTC. Translated: CASSFGGQSRGYTF.

The chain carries TRBV5-1 and TRBJ2-7, with 11 nucleotides matching TRBD2. J gave up 3 bases and V 1 base, and 0 bases lay outside the gene matches. This CDR3 contains 14 residues. Germline V CDR1 and CDR2: SGHRS, YFSETQ. The CDR3 sequence: CASSLTSGSYEQYF. DNA for the CDR3: TGCGCCAGCAGCTTGACTAGCGGGAGCTACGAGCAGTACTTC.

V is TRBV7-9 and J is TRBJ1-4, with unresolved D. The V gene lost 7 bases and the J gene lost 8 bases, with 17 bases spanning the gap. The V gene's germline CDR1 is SEHNR and CDR2 FQNEAQ (reference sequence). There are 14 residues in the CDR3. CDR3 nucleotide sequence: TGTGCCAGCAACCACAAGGCACTCGGGGAAAAACTGTTTTTT. It translates to CASNHKALGEKLFF. The whole variable domain, filled in from reference TRBV7-9 and TRBJ1-4, reads DTGVSQNPRHKITKRGQNVTFRCDPISEHNRLYWYRQTLGQGPEFLTYFQNEAQLEKSRLLSDRFSAERPKGSFSTLEIQRTEQGDSAMYLCASNHKALGEKLFFGSGTQLSVL.

The genes are TRBV19 and TRBJ2-1; 12 bases map to TRBD2. The CDR3 has 17 amino acids. Germline assignment: CDR1 LNHDA and CDR2 SQIVND (reference sequence). Losses at the gene ends were 6 bases for V and 4 bases for J; bases not matched to a gene: 10. CDR3 sequence (DNA): TGTGCCAGTAGATTACTCACAGGACTAGCGGGATACAATGAGCAGTTCTTC. Its protein is CASRLLTGLAGYNEQFF.

This clone was seen just once. The chain employs TRBV10-3 and TRBJ2-2, with a weak D call TRBD1 (6 bases). The CDR3 length is 14 residues. V lost 2 bases and J 4 bases, leaving 8 bases between the germline ends. CDR1 is ENHRY, CDR2 SYGVKD, per germline. The DNA for the CDR3 is TGTGCCATCAGTGAGACAGGGAGCACCGGGGAGCTGTTTTTT. Its translation is CAISETGSTGELFF.

V is TRBV11-3 and J is TRBJ2-5, with D tentatively TRBD2 (5 bases). The CDR3 consists of 14 residues. Trimming pared 5 bases from V and 2 bases from J, leaving 12 bases between. Germline lookup yields CDR1 SGHNT and CDR2 YENEEA. Here the CDR3 reads CASSAGSAQETQYF. The CDR3, as DNA: TGTGCCAGCAGCGCTGGGAGCGCTCAAGAGACCCAGTACTTC.

The rearrangement links TRBV7-9 to TRBJ2-2; no reliable D call. Germline V CDR1 and CDR2: SEHNR, FQNEAQ (reference sequence). CDR3 length: 14 amino acids. V lost 5 bases to trimming and J lost 0 bases, with 7 bases between them. CDR3 nucleotide sequence: TGTGCCAGCAGCCCTAATCCGAACACCGGGGAGCTGTTTTTT. It codes for CASSPNPNTGELFF.